These 32 T cell receptor beta chains were sequenced from one sample in a study of cytomegalovirus exposure and HLA in healthy donors. The data were produced by immunoSEQ multiplex PCR, yet TCRdb's version contains in-frame clones alone and is incomplete. This table has around 250,000 clones, about 90% appearing once. Sequenced sample: PBMCs. These receptors were taken from a woman aged 18-29 years in good health and CMV-seronegative.

The chain links TRBV4-1 to TRBJ2-3, with TRBD2 matching over 8 bases. CDR1 is MGHRA, CDR2 YSYEKL, per germline. With 1 base clipped from V and 0 bases from J, the junction kept 3 bases outside the gene matches. CDR3 length: 16 amino acids. CDR3 sequence reads: CASSQGRGASTDTQYF. CDR3 nucleotide sequence: TGCGCCAGCAGCCAAGGGCGGGGGGCCAGCACAGATACGCAGTATTTT.

This rearrangement joins TRBV15 to TRBJ1-2; D unresolved. Germline lookup yields CDR1 LNHNV and CDR2 YYDKDF (reference sequence). Trimming pared 2 bases from V and 0 bases from J, leaving 4 bases between. The CDR3 is made up of 13 amino acids. The CDR3 nucleotides are TGTGCCACCAGCAGAACAGCTAACTATGGCTACACCTTC. Its protein is CATSRTANYGYTF. The full variable domain, rest sourced from reference TRBV15 and TRBJ1-2, is DAMVIQNPRYQVTQFGKPVTLSCSQTLNHNVMYWYQQKSSQAPKLLFHYYDKDFNNEADTPDNFQSRRPNTSFCFLDIRSPGLGDTAMYLCATSRTANYGYTFGSGTRLTVV.

The gene calls are TRBV2 and TRBJ2-3; D remains ambiguous. CDR1 SNHLY and CDR2 FYNNEI come from the germline V gene. The CDR3 covers 14 residues. Trimming removed 8 bases at V and 4 bases at J, with 16 bases between. The CDR3, as DNA: TGTGCCAGCCTAGAACTTATTCGGGCAGATACGCAGTATTTT. Its translation: CASLELIRADTQYF.

V usage is TRBV6-5 and J usage is TRBJ2-1; tentative D call: TRBD1 (6 bases). The germline CDR1 and CDR2 sequences are MNHEY and SVGAGI. CDR3 size: 13 residues. Trimming removed 5 bases from V and 2 bases from J, with 7 bases in between. Here the CDR3 reads CASSQGPYNEQFF. In DNA form, the CDR3 reads TGTGCCAGCAGTCAGGGGCCCTACAATGAGCAGTTCTTC.

The V gene is TRBV5-4, the J gene TRBJ2-6; D gene ambiguous. The CDR3 consists of 15 residues. V was shortened by 2 bases and J by 0 bases, with 6 bases between the two germline ends. CDR1 is SGHNT, CDR2 YYREEE, per germline (reference sequence). CDR3 amino acids: CASSFEASGANVLTF. As DNA, the CDR3 is TGTGCCAGCAGCTTTGAGGCCTCTGGGGCCAACGTCCTGACTTTC.

V and J are TRBV18 and TRBJ2-5, with TRBD1 as a possible D gene (6 bases). Germline CDR1 KGHSH, CDR2 LQKENI. The CDR3 totals 13 residues. V was cut by 3 bases and J by 2 bases, with 7 bases left in between. The CDR3 spells CASSPGQQETQYF. The DNA of the CDR3 is TGTGCCAGCTCACCCGGACAGCAAGAGACCCAGTACTTC. Complete variable domain (other parts from reference TRBV18 and TRBJ2-5): NAGVMQNPRHLVRRRGQEARLRCSPMKGHSHVYWYRQLPEEGLKFMVYLQKENIIDESGMPKERFSAEFPKEGPSILRIQQVVRGDSAAYFCASSPGQQETQYFGPGTRLLVL.

This chain uses TRBV5-6 with TRBJ1-5; D possibly corresponds to TRBD1 (5 bases). Germline V lookup: CDR1 SGHDT, CDR2 YYEEEE. Trimming took off 2 bases at V and 7 bases at J, with 10 bases between the two ends. The CDR3 is made up of 13 amino acids. The CDR3 DNA sequence: TGTGCCAGCAGCTTCGGGGGACGGCAGCCCCAGCATTTT. Translation gives CASSFGGRQPQHF. The complete variable domain, with remaining parts taken from reference TRBV5-6 and TRBJ1-5, reads DAGVTQSPTHLIKTRGQQVTLRCSPKSGHDTVSWYQQALGQGPQFIFQYYEEEERQRGNFPDRFSGHQFPNYSSELNVNALLLGDSALYLCASSFGGRQPQHFGDGTRLSIL.

The chain joins TRBV5-1 to TRBJ2-5, with TRBD2 identical over 13 bases. The CDR3 has 16 amino acids. Germline lookup yields CDR1 SGHRS and CDR2 YFSETQ. Trimming at V came to 5 bases and at J to 4 bases, leaving 8 bases not matched to a gene. The CDR3 region has the DNA TGCGCCAGCAGACCGGGACTAGCGGGATTTACAGAGACCCAGTACTTC. Translated, it gives CASRPGLAGFTETQYF.

The genes are TRBV27 and TRBJ1-5, with 7 bases that match TRBD1. From germline, CDR1 is MNHEY and CDR2 SMNVEV (reference sequence). Losses at the gene ends were 3 bases for V and 3 bases for J; bases not matched to a gene: 2. This CDR3 comprises 14 residues. CDR3 sequence reads: CASSLTGPNQPQHF. CDR3 DNA: TGTGCCAGCAGTTTGACAGGGCCCAATCAGCCCCAGCATTTT.

This sequence joins TRBV7-8 and TRBJ1-5; TRBD1 might be the D (5 bases). Trimming took off 5 bases at V and 9 bases at J, with 14 bases between the two ends. Germline-derived CDR1 and CDR2 are SGHVS and FQNEAQ. The CDR3 is made up of 13 amino acids. The CDR3: CASSPGGSRPQHF. The DNA for the CDR3 is TGTGCCAGCAGCCCCGGGGGGTCACGGCCCCAGCATTTT.

This chain connects TRBV9 to TRBJ1-5, with unresolved D. The length of the CDR3 is 15 residues. Trimming stripped 0 bases from V and 0 bases from J, with 7 bases between. The germline V gene has CDR1 SGDLS and CDR2 YYNGEE. This CDR3 reads CASSVGADSNQPQHF. DNA of the CDR3: TGTGCCAGCAGCGTAGGAGCGGATAGCAATCAGCCCCAGCATTTT.

CDR3 amino acids: CASSQLAGTTGELFF. The CDR3 nucleotides read TGTGCCAGCAGCCAGCTAGCGGGGACCACCGGGGAGCTGTTTTTT. This chain links TRBV14 with TRBJ2-2; TRBD2 aligns across 9 bases. This CDR3 is 15 amino acids long. The V gene end was trimmed by 3 bases and the J gene end by 4 bases; junction bases not matched to a gene: 3. The germline V gene has CDR1 SGHDN and CDR2 FVKESK.

The rearrangement joins TRBV10-2 to TRBJ2-2, with TRBD1 identical over 10 bases. Germline assignment: CDR1 WSHSY and CDR2 SAAADI. The CDR3 sequence is 16 residues long. Losses at the gene ends were 7 bases for V and 4 bases for J; bases not matched to a gene: 9. The CDR3: CASIAHRDRGTGELFF. Written as DNA, the CDR3 is TGCGCCAGCATCGCCCACCGGGACAGGGGCACCGGGGAGCTGTTTTTT.

Here the CDR3 reads CASSLGGGNNYGYTF. CDR3 DNA sequence: TGTGCCAGCAGCTTAGGTGGAGGGAATAACTATGGCTACACCTTC. The V and J genes are TRBV7-8 and TRBJ1-2, with D uncertain. This CDR3 region has 15 residues. Germline CDR1 reads SGHVS; CDR2 reads FQNEAQ. The germline V and J ends were trimmed by 1 base and 1 base, with 10 bases remaining between them.

The genes are TRBV29-1 and TRBJ2-5; D possibly corresponds to TRBD2 (7 bases). V dropped 7 bases and J dropped 4 bases, with 16 bases sitting between them. Per germline, CDR1 SQVTM and CDR2 ANQGSEA. The CDR3 is 13 residues long. For the CDR3, the DNA is TGCAGCGCCTGGGCGGGGGCACGAGAGACCCAGTACTTC. Amino acid sequence: CSAWAGARETQYF.

The J gene is TRBJ2-3, the V gene TRBV5-1; possible D gene TRBD1, 5 bases. V lost 3 bases to trimming and J lost 4 bases, with 12 bases between them. Germline loops: CDR1 SGHRS, CDR2 YFSETQ. This CDR3 comprises 14 residues. Written as DNA, the CDR3 is TGCGCCAGCAGCTATAAAGACAGATCAGATACGCAGTATTTT. Residues: CASSYKDRSDTQYF.

V usage is TRBV4-1 and J usage is TRBJ1-3, with D unresolved. V dropped 2 bases and J dropped 1 base, with 6 bases sitting between them. CDR1 MGHRA and CDR2 YSYEKL come from the germline V gene. This CDR3 region has 14 residues. As DNA, the CDR3 is TGCGCCAGCAGCCAAAGGAGATCTGGAAACACCATATATTTT. It is translated as CASSQRRSGNTIYF.

V and J are TRBV6-1 and TRBJ2-5; TRBD2 aligns across 8 bases. CDR1 is MNHNS, CDR2 SASEGT, per germline. The junction had 8 bases not matched to a gene; V was cut back by 6 bases and J by 5 bases. The CDR3 has 14 amino acids. CDR3 sequence: CASRRGGGTETQYF. For the CDR3, the DNA is TGTGCCAGCAGGAGGGGCGGGGGGACCGAGACCCAGTACTTC.

J is TRBJ1-6 and V is TRBV7-2; maybe TRBD1 (5 bases). This CDR3 contains 15 residues. Trimming pared 4 bases from V and 8 bases from J, leaving 15 bases between. CDR1 is SGHTA, CDR2 FQGNSA, per germline. The CDR3 DNA is TGTGCCAGCAGCTCTCCAGGGTCCTTTTATTCACCCCTCCACTTT. This sequence encodes CASSSPGSFYSPLHF.

The chain links TRBV7-8 to TRBJ1-3, with D tentatively TRBD1 (5 bases). Trimming pared 5 bases from V and 3 bases from J, leaving 11 bases between. The CDR3 is made up of 14 amino acids. The V gene's germline CDR1 is SGHVS and CDR2 FQNEAQ. CDR3 residues: CASSPRQFGNTIYF. The CDR3 nucleotides read TGTGCCAGCAGCCCAAGACAGTTTGGAAACACCATATATTTT.

This chain joins TRBV11-2 and TRBJ2-7; D gene unclear. The V gene lost 2 bases and the J gene lost 7 bases, with 9 bases spanning the gap. Germline CDR1 is SGHAT and CDR2 is FQNNGV. CDR3 length equals 12 residues. The CDR3 protein is CASSLPGWEQYV. The CDR3 nucleotides are TGTGCCAGCAGCTTACCGGGCTGGGAGCAGTACGTC.

The chain links TRBV4-3 to TRBJ2-1, with 13 bases aligning to TRBD2. The CDR3 extends over 18 amino acids. CDR1 LGHNA and CDR2 YSLEER come from the germline V gene. V lost 4 bases to trimming and J lost 7 bases; unmatched junction nucleotides: 13. The CDR3 nucleotides are TGCGCCAGCAGCCCTTCCTTACTAGCGGGGGGGCAGGGTAATGAGCAGTTCTTC. It specifies CASSPSLLAGGQGNEQFF.

The chain carries TRBV19 and TRBJ1-5; possibly TRBD1 for D (5 bases). The length of the CDR3 is 14 residues. CDR1 and CDR2 (germline): LNHDA, SQIVND (reference sequence). V lost 5 bases, J lost 0 bases, and 8 bases lay in between. CDR3 loop: CASSRTPSNQPQHF. In nucleotides, the CDR3 is TGTGCCAGTAGTCGGACACCTAGCAATCAGCCCCAGCATTTT.

The CDR3 protein is CASSEAGSGNTIYF. In DNA, the CDR3 is TGTGCCAGCAGTGAGGCGGGCTCTGGAAACACCATATATTTT. The V gene is TRBV6-1, the J gene TRBJ1-3; no clear D. Germline loops: CDR1 MNHNS, CDR2 SASEGT. The CDR3 consists of 14 residues. Trimming removed 3 bases from V and 0 bases from J, with 6 bases in between.

The chain employs TRBV21-1 and TRBJ2-5; the D call of TRBD2 is as the table states it, not checked on the DNA. TRBV21-1 is a pseudogene. This CDR3 spans 13 amino acids. CDR3 nucleotides: TGTGCCAGCAGCAAAGAAAGAGAAGAGACCCAGTACTTC. As protein: CASSKEREETQYF.

The chain joins TRBV5-6 to TRBJ2-2; TRBD2 matches 12 bases. This CDR3 comprises 17 residues. V shed 3 bases, J shed 5 bases, and the junction held 8 bases outside the gene matches. CDR1 is SGHDT, CDR2 YYEEEE, per germline. CDR3 in DNA: TGTGCCAGCAGCTCGGAGCTAGCGGGGGGGCGGACCGGGGAGCTGTTTTTT. Translation: CASSSELAGGRTGELFF.

The chain has TRBV7-2 and TRBJ1-2; 7 bases fit TRBD1. In germline, CDR1 is SGHTA, CDR2 FQGNSA. The CDR3 is 15 residues long. The trim removed 4 bases at V and 6 bases at J, leaving 11 bases unmatched. Written as DNA, the CDR3 is TGTGCCAGCAGCTCTAGACAGGGTAGGGACGATGGCTACACCTTC. Encoded protein: CASSSRQGRDDGYTF.

The sample holds one count of this clone. This chain connects TRBV28 to TRBJ2-7; possibly TRBD1 for D (5 bases). This CDR3 contains 12 residues. With 6 bases removed from V and 3 bases from J, the gap between germline ends came to 9 bases. CDR1 is MDHEN, CDR2 SYDVKM, per germline. The CDR3 DNA reads as TGTGCCAGCAGACAAGACAGCTACGAGCAGTACTTC. It yields the protein CASRQDSYEQYF.

On this clone: Other nucleotide sequences in the sample specify the same CDR3. The gene calls are TRBV13 and TRBJ1-4; TRBD1 aligns across 7 bases. Trimming took 0 bases from V and 2 from J; bases not matched to a gene: 0. Germline loops: CDR1 PRHDT, CDR2 FYEKMQ (reference sequence). The CDR3 is 15 amino acids. In DNA, the CDR3 is TGTGCCAGCAGCTTAGGACAGGGGACTAATGAAAAACTGTTTTTT. This gives the protein CASSLGQGTNEKLFF. The full variable domain, in which reference TRBV13 and TRBJ1-4 provide the parts outside the CDR3, is AAGVIQSPRHLIKEKRETATLKCYPIPRHDTVYWYQQGPGQDPQFLISFYEKMQSDKGSIPDRFSAQQFSDYHSELNMSSLELGDSALYFCASSLGQGTNEKLFFGSGTQLSVL.

CDR3 sequence: CASRRHTNTEAFF. The DNA of the CDR3 is TGTGCCAGCAGGAGACACACGAACACTGAAGCTTTCTTT. The chain combines TRBV27 with TRBJ1-1, with D uncertain. The CDR3 is made up of 13 amino acids. The V end was cut by 6 bases, the J end by 1 base, with 9 bases between. CDR1 is MNHEY, CDR2 SMNVEV, per germline (reference sequence).

The chain couples TRBV27 to TRBJ1-2; 9 nucleotides line up with TRBD1. The CDR3 is made up of 20 amino acids. Trimming removed 5 bases from V and 3 bases from J; junction bases left unmatched: 22. Germline V CDR1 and CDR2: MNHEY, SMNVEV (reference sequence). The CDR3 loop reads CASSPRPPGQGLVSHYGYTF. The CDR3 DNA reads TGTGCCAGCAGTCCTAGGCCCCCGGGACAGGGTTTGGTCAGTCACTATGGCTACACCTTC.

V usage is TRBV7-3 and J usage is TRBJ2-6; D possibly corresponds to TRBD1 (5 bases). Trimming shortened V by 2 bases and J by 0 bases, and 11 bases separated the two germline ends. The CDR3 covers 17 residues. Germline assignment: CDR1 SGHTA and CDR2 FQGTGA. CDR3 sequence: CASSLEGASSGANVLTF. The CDR3 DNA reads as TGTGCCAGCAGCTTAGAAGGGGCGAGCTCTGGGGCCAACGTCCTGACTTTC.